This TCR beta chain was retrieved from a study of beta chain features in type 1 diabetes. Study-level results: Among patients with Type 1 diabetes, TCRB CDR3s were moderately but significantly shorter in every one of the four CD4+ subsets. Although PCR might favor shorter templates, it would do so equally in patients and controls.

This clone was seen only a few times. What it binds is unknown. Other nucleotide sequences from this sample produce the same CDR3. The V end lost 0 bases, the J end lost 1 base, and 6 bases lay between the germline ends. From germline, CDR1 is SGHTA and CDR2 FQGNSA. CDR3 length: 14 residues. Expressed TCRB transcripts were sequenced because the isolated RNA had all been reverse transcribed beforehand. Regulatory, naive and central memory T cell samples averaged around 3.6 million reads. This table comes from immunoSEQ multiplex PCR, and its TCRdb copy is limited to in-frame clones, with some not included. Among 600,000 to 700,000 clones listed, 13% were seen once.

This chain connects TRBV7-2 to TRBJ1-1; maybe TRBD1 (5 bases). The sample was naive CD4+ T cells from blood. The sequence derives from a man younger than 35 with type 1 diabetes. The CDR3 protein is CASSLAGANTEAFF. CDR3 sequence (DNA): TGTGCCAGCAGCTTAGCAGGGGCGAACACTGAAGCTTTCTTT.